This T cell receptor (beta chain) comes out of a study of tumor and adjacent non-tumor tissue in lung cancer. Findings of the study overall: Tumor tissue had significantly higher TCR diversity than normal lung.

This sample's RNA came from whole unsorted tissue. Distant lung tissue was collected more than 3 cm away from the tumor edge. The library came from three nested PCR rounds adapted from ARM-PCR protocols. TCRdb re-analysed the multiplex PCR reads in MiXCR, keeping a single row per CDR3 protein. The repertoire holds some 73,000 distinct CDR3 sequences, about four fifths seen once, with 50% to 65% in the top ten. Germline CDR1 KGHDR, CDR2 SFDVKD. The CDR3 totals 15 residues. A word on this clonotype: Its antigen remains unknown. Compared with germline, one end of the junction differs, possibly owing to a read error.

This TCR was sampled from a man in his sixties with non-small cell lung cancer. The chain couples TRBV24-1 to TRBJ2-3; D unresolved. Sequencing was done on a sample of distant non-tumor lung tissue. CDR3 DNA sequence: TGTGCCACCGGTGATTTCGGGTGTGGCACAGATACGCAGTATTTT. Its translation: CATGDFGCGTDTQYF.